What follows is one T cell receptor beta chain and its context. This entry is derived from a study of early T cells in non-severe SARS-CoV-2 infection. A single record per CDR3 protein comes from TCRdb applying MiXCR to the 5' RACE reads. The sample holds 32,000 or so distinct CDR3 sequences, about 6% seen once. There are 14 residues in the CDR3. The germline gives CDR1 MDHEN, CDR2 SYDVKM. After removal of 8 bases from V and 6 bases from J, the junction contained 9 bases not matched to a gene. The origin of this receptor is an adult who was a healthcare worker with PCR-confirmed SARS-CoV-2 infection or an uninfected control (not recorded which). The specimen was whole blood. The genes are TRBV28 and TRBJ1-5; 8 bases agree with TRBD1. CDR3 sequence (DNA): TGTGCCAGCGCGGGGGCAGGGGGCCTTCAGCCCCAGCATTTT. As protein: CASAGAGGLQPQHF.